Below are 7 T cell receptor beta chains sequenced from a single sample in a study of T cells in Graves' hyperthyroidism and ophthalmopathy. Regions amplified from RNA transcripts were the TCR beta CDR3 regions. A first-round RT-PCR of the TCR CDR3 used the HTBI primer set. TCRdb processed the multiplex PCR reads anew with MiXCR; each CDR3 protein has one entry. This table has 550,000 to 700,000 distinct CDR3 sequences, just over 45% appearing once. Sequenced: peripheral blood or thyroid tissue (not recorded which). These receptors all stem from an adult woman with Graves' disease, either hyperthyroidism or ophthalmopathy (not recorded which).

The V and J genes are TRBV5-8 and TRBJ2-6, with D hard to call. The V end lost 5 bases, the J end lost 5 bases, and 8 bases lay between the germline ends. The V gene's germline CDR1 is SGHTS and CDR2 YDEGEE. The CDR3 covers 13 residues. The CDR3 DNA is TGTGCCAGCAGTAGGAACAGGGCCAACGTCCTGACTTTC. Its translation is CASSRNRANVLTF.

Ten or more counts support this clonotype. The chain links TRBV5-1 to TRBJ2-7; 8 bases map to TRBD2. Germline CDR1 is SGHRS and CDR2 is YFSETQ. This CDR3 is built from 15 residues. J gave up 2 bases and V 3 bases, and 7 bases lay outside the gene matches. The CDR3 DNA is TGCGCCAGCAGCTCGGGGGGGGCGGGGACCTACGAGCAGTACTTC. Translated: CASSSGGAGTYEQYF.

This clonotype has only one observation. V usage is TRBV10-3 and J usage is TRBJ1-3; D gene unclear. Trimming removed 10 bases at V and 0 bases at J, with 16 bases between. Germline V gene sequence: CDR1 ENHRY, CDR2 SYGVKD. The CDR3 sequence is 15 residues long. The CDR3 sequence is CATLPEGFSGNTIYF. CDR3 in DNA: TGTGCCACTTTACCCGAAGGGTTCTCTGGAAACACCATATATTTT.

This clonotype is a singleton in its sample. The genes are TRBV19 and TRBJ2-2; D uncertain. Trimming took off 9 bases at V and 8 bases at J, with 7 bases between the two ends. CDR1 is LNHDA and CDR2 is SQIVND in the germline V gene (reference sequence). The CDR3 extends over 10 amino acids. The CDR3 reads CARHTGELFF. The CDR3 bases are TGTGCCAGACATACAGGGGAGCTGTTTTTT.

The CDR3 sequence is CASAPSEKLFF. Written as DNA, the CDR3 is TGTGCCAGCGCCCCGAGTGAAAAACTGTTTTTT. This chain links TRBV7-9 with TRBJ1-4; D unclear. CDR3 length: 11 amino acids. Germline CDR1 SEHNR, CDR2 FQNEAQ (reference sequence). V dropped 8 bases and J dropped 7 bases, with 8 bases sitting between them. Filled out from reference TRBV7-9 and TRBJ1-4, the complete variable domain reads DTGVSQNPRHKITKRGQNVTFRCDPISEHNRLYWYRQTLGQGPEFLTYFQNEAQLEKSRLLSDRFSAERPKGSFSTLEIQRTEQGDSAMYLCASAPSEKLFFGSGTQLSVL.

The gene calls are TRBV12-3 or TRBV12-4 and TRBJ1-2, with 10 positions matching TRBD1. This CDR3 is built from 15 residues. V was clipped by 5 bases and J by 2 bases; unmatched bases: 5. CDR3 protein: CASSRQGASNYGYTF. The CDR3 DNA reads TGTGCCAGCAGTCGACAGGGGGCGTCCAACTATGGCTACACCTTC.

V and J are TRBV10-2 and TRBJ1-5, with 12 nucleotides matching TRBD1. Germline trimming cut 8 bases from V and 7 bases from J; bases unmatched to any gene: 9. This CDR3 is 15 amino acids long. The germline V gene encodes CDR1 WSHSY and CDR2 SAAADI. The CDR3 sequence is CASRWPGTGGQPQHF. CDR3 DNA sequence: TGCGCCAGCCGCTGGCCCGGGACAGGGGGCCAGCCCCAGCATTTT.